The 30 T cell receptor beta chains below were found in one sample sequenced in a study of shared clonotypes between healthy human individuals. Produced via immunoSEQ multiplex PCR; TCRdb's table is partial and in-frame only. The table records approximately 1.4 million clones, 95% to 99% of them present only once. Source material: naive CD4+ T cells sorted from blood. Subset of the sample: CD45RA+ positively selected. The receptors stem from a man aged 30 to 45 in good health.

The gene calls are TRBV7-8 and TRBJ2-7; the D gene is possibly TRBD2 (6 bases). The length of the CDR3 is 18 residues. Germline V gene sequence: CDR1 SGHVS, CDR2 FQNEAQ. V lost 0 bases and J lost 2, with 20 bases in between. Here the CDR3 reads CASSLAGSLGPQTYEQYF. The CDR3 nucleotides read TGTGCCAGCAGCTTAGCCGGGAGTTTGGGTCCTCAGACCTACGAGCAGTACTTC.

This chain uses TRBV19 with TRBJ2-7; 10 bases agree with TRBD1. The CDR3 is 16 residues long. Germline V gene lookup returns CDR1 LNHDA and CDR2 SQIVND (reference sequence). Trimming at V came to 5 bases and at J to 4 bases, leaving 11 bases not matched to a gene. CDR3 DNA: TGTGCCAGTAGTTACGGGGGCTCGGGACAGGGGTACGAGCAGTACTTC. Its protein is CASSYGGSGQGYEQYF.

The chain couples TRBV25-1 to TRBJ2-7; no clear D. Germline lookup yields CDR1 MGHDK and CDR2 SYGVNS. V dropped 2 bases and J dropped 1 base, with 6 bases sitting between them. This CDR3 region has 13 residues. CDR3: CASSEVGSYEQYF. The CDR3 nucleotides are TGTGCCAGCAGTGAAGTAGGTTCCTACGAGCAGTACTTC.

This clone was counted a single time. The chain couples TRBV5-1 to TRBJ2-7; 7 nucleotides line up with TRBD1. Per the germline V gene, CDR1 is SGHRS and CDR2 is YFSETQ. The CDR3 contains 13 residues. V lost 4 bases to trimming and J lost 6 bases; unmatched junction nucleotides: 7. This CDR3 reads CASSSQDRSEQYF. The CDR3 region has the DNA TGCGCCAGCAGCAGCCAGGACAGGTCCGAGCAGTACTTC. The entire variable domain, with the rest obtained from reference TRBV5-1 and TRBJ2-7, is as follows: KAGVTQTPRYLIKTRGQQVTLSCSPISGHRSVSWYQQTPGQGLQFLFEYFSETQRNKGNFPGRFSGRQFSNSRSEMNVSTLELGDSALYLCASSSQDRSEQYFGPGTRLTVT.

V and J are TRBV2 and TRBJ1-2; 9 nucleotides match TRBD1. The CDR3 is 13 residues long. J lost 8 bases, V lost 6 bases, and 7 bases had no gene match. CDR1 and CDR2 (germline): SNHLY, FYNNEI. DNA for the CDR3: TGTGCCAGCAGCCCACAGGGGGCGGCGGGCTACACCTTC. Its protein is CASSPQGAAGYTF. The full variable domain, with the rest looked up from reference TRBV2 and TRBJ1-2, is EPEVTQTPSHQVTQMGQEVILRCVPISNHLYFYWYRQILGQKVEFLVSFYNNEISEKSEIFDDQFSVERPDGSNFTLKIRSTKLEDSAMYFCASSPQGAAGYTFGSGTRLTVV.

The DNA of the CDR3 is TGTGCCAGCAGCTTAGTAGCAAGTGGGCACAATGAGCAGTTCTTC. Translated, it gives CASSLVASGHNEQFF. The chain is built from TRBV7-2 and TRBJ2-1; D gene unclear. Per the germline V gene, CDR1 is SGHTA and CDR2 is FQGNSA. V was pared by 1 base and J by 5 bases, with 12 bases between. The length of the CDR3 is 15 residues.

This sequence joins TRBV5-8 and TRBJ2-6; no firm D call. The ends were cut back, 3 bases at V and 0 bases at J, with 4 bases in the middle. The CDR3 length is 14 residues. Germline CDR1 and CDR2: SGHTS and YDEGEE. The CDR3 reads CASSSNSGANVLTF. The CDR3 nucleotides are TGTGCCAGCAGCTCCAACTCTGGGGCCAACGTCCTGACTTTC.

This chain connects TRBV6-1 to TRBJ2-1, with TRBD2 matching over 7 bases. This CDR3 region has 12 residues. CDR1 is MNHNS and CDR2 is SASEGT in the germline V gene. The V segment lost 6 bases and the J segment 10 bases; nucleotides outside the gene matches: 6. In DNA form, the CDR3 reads TGTGCCAGCAGCCTGGGACTAACCGAGCAGTTCTTC. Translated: CASSLGLTEQFF.

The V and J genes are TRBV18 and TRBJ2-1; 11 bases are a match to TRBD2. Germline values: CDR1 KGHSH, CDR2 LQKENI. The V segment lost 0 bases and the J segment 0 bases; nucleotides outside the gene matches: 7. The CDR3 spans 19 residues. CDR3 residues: CASSPPPSGRTSSYNEQFF. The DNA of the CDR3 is TGTGCCAGCTCACCACCGCCTAGCGGGAGGACTAGCTCCTACAATGAGCAGTTCTTC. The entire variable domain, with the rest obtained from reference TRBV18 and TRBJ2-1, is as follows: NAGVMQNPRHLVRRRGQEARLRCSPMKGHSHVYWYRQLPEEGLKFMVYLQKENIIDESGMPKERFSAEFPKEGPSILRIQQVVRGDSAAYFCASSPPPSGRTSSYNEQFFGPGTRLTVL.

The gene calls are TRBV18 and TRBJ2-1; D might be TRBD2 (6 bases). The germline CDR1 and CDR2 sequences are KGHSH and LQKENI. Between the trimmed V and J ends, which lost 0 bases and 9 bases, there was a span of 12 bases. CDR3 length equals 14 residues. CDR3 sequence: CASSPPGGYVEQFF. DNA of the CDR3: TGTGCCAGCTCACCACCGGGGGGTTATGTTGAGCAGTTCTTC.

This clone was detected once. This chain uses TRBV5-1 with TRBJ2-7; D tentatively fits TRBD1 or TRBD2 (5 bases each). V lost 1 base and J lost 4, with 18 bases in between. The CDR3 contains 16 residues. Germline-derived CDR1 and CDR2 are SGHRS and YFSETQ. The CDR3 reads CASSLHSGQGAYEQYF. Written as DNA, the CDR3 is TGCGCCAGCAGCTTGCATTCTGGGCAGGGAGCTTACGAGCAGTACTTC.

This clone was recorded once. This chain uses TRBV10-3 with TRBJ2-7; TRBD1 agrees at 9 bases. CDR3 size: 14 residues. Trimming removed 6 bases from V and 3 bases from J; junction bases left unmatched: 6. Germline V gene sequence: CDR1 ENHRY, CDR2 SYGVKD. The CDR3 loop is CAIRGTGNNYEQYF. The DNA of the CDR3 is TGTGCCATCAGGGGGACAGGGAACAACTACGAGCAGTACTTC.

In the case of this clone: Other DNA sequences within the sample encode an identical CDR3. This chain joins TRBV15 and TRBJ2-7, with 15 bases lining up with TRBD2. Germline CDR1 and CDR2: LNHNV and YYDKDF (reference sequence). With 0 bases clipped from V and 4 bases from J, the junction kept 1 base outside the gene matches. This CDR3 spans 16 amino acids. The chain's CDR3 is CATSREGLAGGYEQYF. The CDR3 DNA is TGTGCCACCAGCAGAGAGGGACTAGCGGGAGGTTACGAGCAGTACTTC. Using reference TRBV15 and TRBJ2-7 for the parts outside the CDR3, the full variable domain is DAMVIQNPRYQVTQFGKPVTLSCSQTLNHNVMYWYQQKSSQAPKLLFHYYDKDFNNEADTPDNFQSRRPNTSFCFLDIRSPGLGDTAMYLCATSREGLAGGYEQYFGPGTRLTVT.

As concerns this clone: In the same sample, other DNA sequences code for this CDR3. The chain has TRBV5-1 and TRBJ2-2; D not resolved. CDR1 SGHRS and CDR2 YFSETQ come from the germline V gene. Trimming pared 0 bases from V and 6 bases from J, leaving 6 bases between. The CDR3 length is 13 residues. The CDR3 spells CASSLDPSGELFF. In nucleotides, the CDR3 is TGCGCCAGCAGCTTGGACCCTTCCGGGGAGCTGTTTTTT. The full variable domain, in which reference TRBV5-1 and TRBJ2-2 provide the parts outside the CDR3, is KAGVTQTPRYLIKTRGQQVTLSCSPISGHRSVSWYQQTPGQGLQFLFEYFSETQRNKGNFPGRFSGRQFSNSRSEMNVSTLELGDSALYLCASSLDPSGELFFGEGSRLTVL.

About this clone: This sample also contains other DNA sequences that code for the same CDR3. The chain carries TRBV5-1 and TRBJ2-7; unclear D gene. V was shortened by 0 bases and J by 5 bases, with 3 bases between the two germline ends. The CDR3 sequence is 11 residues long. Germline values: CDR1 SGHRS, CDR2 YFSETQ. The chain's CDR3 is CASSLGHEQYF. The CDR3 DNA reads TGCGCCAGCAGCTTGGGGCACGAGCAGTACTTC.

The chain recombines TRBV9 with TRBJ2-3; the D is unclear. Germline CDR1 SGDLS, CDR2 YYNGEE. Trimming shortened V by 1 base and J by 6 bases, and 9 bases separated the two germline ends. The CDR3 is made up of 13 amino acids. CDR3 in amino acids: CASSVMAADTQYF. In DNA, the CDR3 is TGTGCCAGCAGCGTAATGGCTGCGGATACGCAGTATTTT.

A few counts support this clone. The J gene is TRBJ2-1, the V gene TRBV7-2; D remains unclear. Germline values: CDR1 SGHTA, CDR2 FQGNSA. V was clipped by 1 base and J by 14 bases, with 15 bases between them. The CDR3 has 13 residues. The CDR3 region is CASSLEGRAVKFF. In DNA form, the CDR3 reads TGTGCCAGCAGCTTAGAGGGCCGGGCGGTTAAGTTCTTC.

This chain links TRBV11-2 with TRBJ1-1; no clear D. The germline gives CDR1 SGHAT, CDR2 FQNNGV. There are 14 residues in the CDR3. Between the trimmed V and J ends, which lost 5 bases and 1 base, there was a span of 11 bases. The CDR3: CASSPSLSNTEAFF. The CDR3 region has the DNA TGTGCCAGCAGCCCGTCCTTGTCGAACACTGAAGCTTTCTTT.

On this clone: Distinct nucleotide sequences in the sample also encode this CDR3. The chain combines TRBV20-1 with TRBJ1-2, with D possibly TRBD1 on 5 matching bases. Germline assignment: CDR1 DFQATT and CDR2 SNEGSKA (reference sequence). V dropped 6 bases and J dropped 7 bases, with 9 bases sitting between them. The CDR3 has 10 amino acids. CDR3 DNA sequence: TGCAGTGCGCCCGGGGGTGGCTACACCTTC. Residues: CSAPGGGYTF.

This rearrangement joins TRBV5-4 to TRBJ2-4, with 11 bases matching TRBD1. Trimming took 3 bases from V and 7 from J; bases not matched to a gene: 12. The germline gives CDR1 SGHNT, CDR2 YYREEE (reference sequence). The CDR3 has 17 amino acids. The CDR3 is CASSSFAGTGGRNIQYF. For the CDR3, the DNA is TGTGCCAGCAGCTCATTTGCTGGGACAGGGGGACGGAACATTCAGTACTTC.

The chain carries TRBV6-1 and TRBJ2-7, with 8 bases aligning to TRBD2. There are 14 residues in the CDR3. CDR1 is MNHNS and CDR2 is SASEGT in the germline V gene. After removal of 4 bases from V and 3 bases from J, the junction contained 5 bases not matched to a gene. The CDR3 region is CASSGGTRRYEQYF. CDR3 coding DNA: TGTGCCAGCAGTGGCGGGACTAGACGCTACGAGCAGTACTTC.

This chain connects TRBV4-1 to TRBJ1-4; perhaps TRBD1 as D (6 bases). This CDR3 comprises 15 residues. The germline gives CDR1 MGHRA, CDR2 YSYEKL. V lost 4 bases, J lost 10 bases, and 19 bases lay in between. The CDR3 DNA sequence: TGCGCCAGCAGCCCACTTTACAGGGAGGGTGGAAAACTGTTTTTT. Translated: CASSPLYREGGKLFF.

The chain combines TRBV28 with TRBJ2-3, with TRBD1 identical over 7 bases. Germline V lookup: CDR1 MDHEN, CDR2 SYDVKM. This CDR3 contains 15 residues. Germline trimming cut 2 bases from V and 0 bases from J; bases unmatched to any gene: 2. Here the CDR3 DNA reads TGTGCCAGCAGTTTAAGGGACAGTAGCACAGATACGCAGTATTTT. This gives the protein CASSLRDSSTDTQYF.

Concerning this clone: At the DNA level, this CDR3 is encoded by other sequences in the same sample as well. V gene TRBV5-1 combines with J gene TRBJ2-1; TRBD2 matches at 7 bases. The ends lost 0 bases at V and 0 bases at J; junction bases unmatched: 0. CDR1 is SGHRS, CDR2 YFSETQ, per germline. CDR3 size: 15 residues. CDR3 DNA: TGCGCCAGCAGCTTGGGCGGGAGCTCCTACAATGAGCAGTTCTTC. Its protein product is CASSLGGSSYNEQFF.

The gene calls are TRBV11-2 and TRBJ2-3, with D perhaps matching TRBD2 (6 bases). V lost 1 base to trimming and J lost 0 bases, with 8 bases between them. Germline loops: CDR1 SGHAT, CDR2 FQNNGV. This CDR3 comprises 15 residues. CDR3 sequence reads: CASSLGGTSTDTQYF. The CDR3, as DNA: TGTGCCAGCAGCTTAGGAGGGACTAGCACAGATACGCAGTATTTT.

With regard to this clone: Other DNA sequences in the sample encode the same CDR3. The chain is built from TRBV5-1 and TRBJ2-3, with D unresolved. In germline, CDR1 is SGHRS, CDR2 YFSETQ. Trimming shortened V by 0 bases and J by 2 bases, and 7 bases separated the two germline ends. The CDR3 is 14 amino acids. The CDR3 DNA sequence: TGCGCCAGCAGCTTGGCAGGCTCCACAGATACGCAGTATTTT. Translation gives CASSLAGSTDTQYF. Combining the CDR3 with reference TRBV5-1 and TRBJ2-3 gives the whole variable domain KAGVTQTPRYLIKTRGQQVTLSCSPISGHRSVSWYQQTPGQGLQFLFEYFSETQRNKGNFPGRFSGRQFSNSRSEMNVSTLELGDSALYLCASSLAGSTDTQYFGPGTRLTVL.

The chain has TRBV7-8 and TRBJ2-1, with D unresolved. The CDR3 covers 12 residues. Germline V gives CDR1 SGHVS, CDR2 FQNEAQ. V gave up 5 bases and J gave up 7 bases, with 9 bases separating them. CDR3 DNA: TGTGCCAGCAGCCCCGCTTCTAATGAGCAGTTCTTC. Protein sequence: CASSPASNEQFF.

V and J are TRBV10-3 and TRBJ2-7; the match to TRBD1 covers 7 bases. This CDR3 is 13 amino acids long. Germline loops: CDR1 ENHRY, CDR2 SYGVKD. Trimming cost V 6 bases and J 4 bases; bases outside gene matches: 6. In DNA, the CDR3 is TGTGCCATCAGAGACAGGGAATCGTACGAGCAGTACTTC. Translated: CAIRDRESYEQYF.

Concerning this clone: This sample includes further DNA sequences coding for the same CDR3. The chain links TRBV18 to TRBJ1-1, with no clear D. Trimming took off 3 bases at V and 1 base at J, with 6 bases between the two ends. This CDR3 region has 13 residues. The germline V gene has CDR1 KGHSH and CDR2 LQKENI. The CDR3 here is CASSPGQNTEAFF. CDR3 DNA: TGTGCCAGCTCACCGGGTCAGAACACTGAAGCTTTCTTT. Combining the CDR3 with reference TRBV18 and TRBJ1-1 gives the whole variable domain NAGVMQNPRHLVRRRGQEARLRCSPMKGHSHVYWYRQLPEEGLKFMVYLQKENIIDESGMPKERFSAEFPKEGPSILRIQQVVRGDSAAYFCASSPGQNTEAFFGQGTRLTVV.

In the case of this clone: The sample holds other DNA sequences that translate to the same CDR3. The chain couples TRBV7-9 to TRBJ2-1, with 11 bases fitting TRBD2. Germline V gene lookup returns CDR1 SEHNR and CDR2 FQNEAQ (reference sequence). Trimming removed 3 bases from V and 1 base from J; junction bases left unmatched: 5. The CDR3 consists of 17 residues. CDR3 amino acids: CASSFGTSGSSYNEQFF. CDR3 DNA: TGTGCCAGCAGCTTCGGGACTAGCGGTTCATCCTACAATGAGCAGTTCTTC.